This T cell receptor (beta chain) comes out of a study of blood T cell repertoires in COVID-19. Trimming took 2 bases from V and 7 from J; bases not matched to a gene: 1. The length of the CDR3 is 13 residues. The V gene's germline CDR1 is MDHEN and CDR2 SYDVKM. Clones were sequenced by immunoSEQ multiplex PCR, and TCRdb holds only the in-frame ones, with some missing. The repertoire holds some 240,000 clones, with 70% to 90% as singletons. Input material: PBMCs or T cells enriched from blood (not recorded which). The V call is TRBV28, the J call TRBJ1-1; 10 nucleotides match TRBD1. The sequence came from a woman aged 45-65 years who had been exposed to COVID-19. CDR3 in amino acids: CASSLGDRGEAFF. The CDR3 DNA sequence: TGTGCCAGCAGTTTAGGGGACAGGGGTGAAGCTTTCTTT.